This T cell receptor (beta chain) originates from a study of T cells in Graves' hyperthyroidism and ophthalmopathy. Study-wide context: Peripheral blood collection took place at initial diagnosis, before any treatment.

In the case of this clonotype: The antigen remains undetermined.

Study results and limitations: Blood also contained most expanded thyroid clonotypes above 0.001. Ophthalmopathy was told apart from stable hyperthyroidism by a 13 V-J model.

The CDR3 contains 15 residues. The V end lost 0 bases, the J end lost 11 bases, and 16 bases lay between the germline ends. TCR beta CDR3 regions were amplified from RNA. First-round RT-PCR with HTBI primers amplified the TCR CDR3 region. TCRdb ran MiXCR on the multiplex PCR reads and lists one entry per CDR3 protein. This sample has roughly 600,000 distinct CDR3 sequences, with about 14% found just once. The V gene is TRBV12-3 or TRBV12-4, the J gene TRBJ1-4; possibly TRBD1 for D (5 bases). Sequencing was done on a sample of blood. The origin of this receptor is a woman in her forties or fifties with Graves' ophthalmopathy. The CDR3 here is CASSLADQGRGKLFF. The CDR3 nucleotides read TGTGCCAGCAGTTTAGCCGATCAGGGAAGAGGGAAACTGTTTTTT.